These T cell receptor beta chains were read from a single sample in a study of PD-1 blockade in mismatch repair-deficient tumors. Sequencing was performed with immunoSEQ multiplex PCR; in TCRdb, only in-frame clones are kept and a portion is missing. The sample has about 130,000 clones; 88% are singletons. The source material was peripheral blood, sampled just over 70 weeks after starting pembrolizumab. These receptor sequences come from an adult with mismatch repair-deficient cancer. Each CDR3 is given with its conserved first and last residue. The D gene is left open where the match is weak. Size is stated for part of the rows, as once, few or many counts, or as a class when the clone is expanded.

TRBD2 | NA | TRBJ2-5 | TRBV7-6 | TGTGCCAGCAGTCAACCACGGGGGGGAGGAGAGACCCAGTACTTC | CASSQPRGGGETQYF
NA | NA | TRBJ2-3 | TRBV15 | TGTGCCACCAGCAGAGCCGACAGGTCCCCTAGCACAGATACGCAGTATTTT | CATSRADRSPSTDTQYF
TRBD1 | NA | TRBJ2-7 | TRBV7-2 | TGTGCCAGCAGCTCCCCGGACAGGGTTGGCGAGCAGTACTTC | CASSSPDRVGEQYF
TRBD1 | NA | TRBJ2-1 | TRBV30 | TGTGCCTGGAGTAAGGGACAGAACTACAATGAGCAGTTCTTC | CAWSKGQNYNEQFF
NA | NA | TRBJ2-1 | TRBV28 | TGTGCCAGCAGTTTGTCCGATGAGCAGTTCTTC | CASSLSDEQFF
NA | NA | TRBJ1-1 | TRBV21-1 | TGTGCCAGCAGCAAAGAGGGGGGAACTGAAGCTTTCTTT | CASSKEGGTEAFF
NA | NA | TRBJ2-3 | TRBV5-1 | TGCGCCAGCAGCTTGTGTGACTACCATCTGGACGCACCCTGCACAGATACGCAGTATTTT | CASSLCDYHLDAPCTDTQYF
NA | once | TRBJ2-7 | TRBV18 | TGTGCCAGCTCAAGGCAGGCCTGGGACGAGCAGTACTTC | CASSRQAWDEQYF
NA | NA | TRBJ2-2 | TRBV5-1 | TGCGCCAGCAGCCCACCGGCCGGGGGGCGAGTGTCCGGGGAGCTGTTTTTT | CASSPPAGGRVSGELFF
NA | NA | TRBJ1-5 | TRBV19 | TGTGCCAGTAGTATTTGGGGTTATCAGCCCCAGCATTTT | CASSIWGYQPQHF
NA | NA | TRBJ1-2 | TRBV29-1 | TGCAGCGTTGATTGGGGTACACTGGCCTATGGCTACACCTTC | CSVDWGTLAYGYTF
TRBD1 | NA | TRBJ2-1 | TRBV5-6 | TGTGCCAGCAGCTTGGTTTTGCAGGACAGGGCATACAATGAGCAGTTCTTC | CASSLVLQDRAYNEQFF
NA | NA | TRBJ2-1 | TRBV9 | TGTGCCAGCAGCGTTGGGCATGACTCCTACAATGAGCAGTTCTTC | CASSVGHDSYNEQFF
NA | NA | TRBJ2-3 | TRBV19 | TGTGCCACCCAAGGGAGCGACTCCCCCAGGGGAGCGCAGTATTTT | CATQGSDSPRGAQYF
NA | once | TRBJ2-7 | TRBV4-3 | TGCGCCAGCAGCCAAACAGGGTTTCGCCACGAGCAGTACTTC | CASSQTGFRHEQYF
NA | NA | TRBJ1-1 | TRBV27 | TGTGCCAGCAGTCCACTTGGACGACTCACTGAAGCTTTCTTT | CASSPLGRLTEAFF
NA | NA | TRBJ2-2 | TRBV6-5 | TGTGCCAGCAGTTATAATACCGGGGAGCTGTTTTTT | CASSYNTGELFF
TRBD2 | NA | TRBJ2-7 | TRBV28 | TGTGCCAGCAGTGACCTAGCGGGAGTACGGGAGCAGTACTTC | CASSDLAGVREQYF
NA | NA | TRBJ2-3 | TRBV21-1 | TGTGCCAGCAGCAAGATGGTCCCCACCTCAGTCACGCAGTATTTT | CASSKMVPTSVTQYF
NA | few | TRBJ1-5 | TRBV19 | TGTGCCAGTAGTTGGTCAGGGGAGGATCAGCCCCAGCATTTT | CASSWSGEDQPQHF
NA | NA | TRBJ1-4 | TRBV12-5 | TGTGCTAGTGCCTCCAGGGGTATGGCGGAAAAACTGTTTTTT | CASASRGMAEKLFF
NA | NA | TRBJ1-2 | TRBV7-9 | TGTGCCAGCAGCCCACGCCAGGGTGTCGGCTACACCTTC | CASSPRQGVGYTF
NA | NA | TRBJ2-7 | TRBV15 | TGTGCCACCAGCAGAGCTGGAGGCTCCTACGAGCAGTACTTC | CATSRAGGSYEQYF
NA | NA | TRBJ2-7 | TRBV15 | TGTGCCACCAGCAGGACCGGGACCAGAGGCCACGAGCAGTACTTC | CATSRTGTRGHEQYF
NA | NA | TRBJ2-5 | TRBV6-6 | TGTGCCAGCAGTTACTCCGAAACTAACTCGGAGACCCAGTACTTC | CASSYSETNSETQYF
NA | NA | TRBJ2-1 | TRBV5-6 | TGTGCCAGCAGCTTGGGACAGTACAATGAGCAGTTCTTC | CASSLGQYNEQFF
NA | few | TRBJ1-1 | TRBV7-9 | TGTGCCAGCAGCTTAGATCACGGGAACACTGAAGCTTTCTTT | CASSLDHGNTEAFF
TRBD1 | once | TRBJ1-2 | TRBV15 | TGTGCCACCAGCCCCCGGGACAGGGGGATGATCGCGGACTATGGCTACACCTTC | CATSPRDRGMIADYGYTF
NA | once | TRBJ2-5 | TRBV7-9 | TGTGCCAGCAGCGCACTGGAGACCCAGTACTTC | CASSALETQYF
NA | NA | TRBJ2-7 | TRBV11-2 | TGTGCCAGCAGCTTATTAGGGTGGCAGACTTACGAGCAGTACTTC | CASSLLGWQTYEQYF
NA | once | TRBJ2-7 | TRBV6-5 | TGTGCCAGCAGGAGGGGTAGCGAGCAGTACTTC | CASRRGSEQYF
TRBD1 | NA | TRBJ1-1 | TRBV5-1 | TGCGCCAGCAGCTTTCAGGGGGCGGAGATGAACACTGAAGCTTTCTTT | CASSFQGAEMNTEAFF
NA | NA | TRBJ2-7 | TRBV27 | TGTGCCAGCAGTTTAATAGGGCCCCGGGTAGAGTACTTC | CASSLIGPRVEYF
NA | few | TRBJ1-2 | TRBV6-5 | TGTGCCAGCAGACGACCAGAGAGGGGTACTGGCTACACCTTC | CASRRPERGTGYTF
TRBD2 | NA | TRBJ2-7 | TRBV4-3 | TGCGCCAGCAGCCTGGGGCGGGAGCTGGCCTACGAGCAGTACTTC | CASSLGRELAYEQYF
TRBD1 | NA | TRBJ1-4 | TRBV19 | TGTGCCAGTAGTACGCCCGGACAGGTGATTTCGTTTTTT | CASSTPGQVISFF
NA | once | TRBJ2-7 | TRBV5-1 | TGCGCCAGCAGCGTGGGGTCGGGGGCCGCCTACGAGCAGTACTTC | CASSVGSGAAYEQYF
TRBD1 | NA | TRBJ2-1 | TRBV13 | TGTGCCAGCAGCCGTACAGGGGAAGTAGACAATGAGCAGTTCTTC | CASSRTGEVDNEQFF
NA | NA | TRBJ2-7 | TRBV15 | TGTGCCACCAGCAGAGATCCTGAGGGAGCGGGCTCCTACGAGCAGTACTTC | CATSRDPEGAGSYEQYF
NA | NA | TRBJ1-5 | TRBV28 | TGTGCCAGCAGTTTGACCAGGGATAGCAATCAGCCCCAGCATTTT | CASSLTRDSNQPQHF
TRBD2 | NA | TRBJ2-1 | TRBV7-8 | TGTGCCAGCACAGGACTAGCGGGAGGGTACAATGAGCAGTTCTTC | CASTGLAGGYNEQFF
TRBD1 | NA | TRBJ2-4 | TRBV7-2 | TGTGCCAGCAGCTTGGCCCAAAGACAGGGGGAGTACTTC | CASSLAQRQGEYF
NA | NA | TRBJ2-3 | TRBV15 | TGTGCCACCAGCAGTGAGGCAGATACGCAGTATTTT | CATSSEADTQYF
NA | NA | TRBJ1-2 | TRBV7-9 | TGTGCCAGCAGCCAGACTGGAGTCTATGGCTACACCTTC | CASSQTGVYGYTF
NA | NA | TRBJ2-3 | TRBV30 | TGTGCCTGGAGAGGGATATCACTCGATACGCAGTATTTT | CAWRGISLDTQYF
TRBD1 | NA | TRBJ2-5 | TRBV11-2 | TGTGCCAGCAGCTTAGGGACAGGGGGCGTCTCCGAGACCCAGTACTTC | CASSLGTGGVSETQYF
NA | NA | TRBJ1-5 | TRBV30 | TGTGCCTGGAGTGAAGGTCAAAATCAGCCCCAGCATTTT | CAWSEGQNQPQHF
NA | NA | TRBJ2-3 | TRBV12-1 | TGTGCCAGCAGCCAGGACAGGGGACGTGCAGATACGCAGTATTTT | CASSQDRGRADTQYF
NA | once | TRBJ2-1 | TRBV7-2 | TGTGCCAGCAGCTTAGGTTTTATCTATGAGCAGTTCTTC | CASSLGFIYEQFF
TRBD1 | NA | TRBJ1-4 | TRBV28 | TGTGCCAGCCTGGACAGGGGCTGGCGTGAAAAACTGTTTTTT | CASLDRGWREKLFF
NA | NA | TRBJ1-2 | TRBV7-9 | TGTGCCAGCAGCTCTGCATTCGTGTCAACTAACTATGGCTACACCTTC | CASSSAFVSTNYGYTF
NA | NA | TRBJ2-7 | TRBV19 | TGTGCCAGTAGTTTAGTGGGAAACTACGAGCAGTACTTC | CASSLVGNYEQYF